This T cell receptor (beta chain) comes out of a study of T cells in localized non-small cell lung cancer. Study findings and constraints: Multi-region tumor sequencing was not done, so intratumor heterogeneity could not be excluded. Uninvolved adjacent lung showed peak T cell clonality, exceeding tumor. Among the top 100 tumor clones, a median approximately 60 appeared in adjacent lung.

The germline V gene encodes CDR1 LNHDA and CDR2 SQIVND (reference sequence). V was clipped by 7 bases and J by 5 bases, with 14 bases between them. The CDR3 loop spans 13 amino acids. Sequencing was performed with immunoSEQ multiplex PCR; in TCRdb, only in-frame clones are kept and a portion is missing. Of 30,000 or so clones in the sample, roughly 86% were seen once. Notes on this clone: Its cognate antigen is unknown.

The origin of this receptor is a woman aged 35 to 70 with stage III lung adenocarcinoma. The sequences come from peripheral blood mononuclear cells, collected before any cancer treatment. The J gene is TRBJ1-2, the V gene TRBV19, with no clear D. In DNA, the CDR3 is TGTGCCAGTACGGGTAGGAACTTGTATGGCTACACCTTC. Its protein is CASTGRNLYGYTF.